The 11 T cell receptor beta chains below all came from one sample that was sequenced in a study. TCRdb itself ran the RT-PCR reads through MiXCR, one entry per CDR3 protein. The sample has 550,000 to 750,000 distinct CDR3 sequences; approximately 15% are singletons. Input material: memory CD4+ T cells from blood. The receptors were sampled from a female donor in good health, serving as a healthy control.

At least ten counts were recorded for this clonotype. The rearrangement links TRBV4-3 to TRBJ2-3; D remains unclear. Trimming took off 5 bases at V and 4 bases at J, with 13 bases between the two ends. Looked up from germline, CDR1 is LGHNA and CDR2 is YSLEER. The CDR3 covers 14 residues. Here the CDR3 reads CASSVGEAPDTQYF. CDR3 in DNA: TGCGCCAGCAGCGTTGGAGAGGCCCCAGATACGCAGTATTTT.

This rearrangement joins TRBV7-8 to TRBJ2-1, with unresolved D. Germline V gives CDR1 SGHVS, CDR2 FQNEAQ. The CDR3 is 14 amino acids. Trimming stripped 5 bases from V and 8 bases from J, with 16 bases between. The CDR3 DNA is TGTGCCAGCAGCACGCTAGGCGATGAGGATGAGCAGTTCTTC. Its translation is CASSTLGDEDEQFF.

This clonotype has at least ten counts. V and J are TRBV24-1 and TRBJ2-7; the match to TRBD2 covers 8 bases. Unmatched junction bases numbered 8, after V lost 4 bases and J lost 4 bases. The CDR3 extends over 15 amino acids. Per the germline V gene, CDR1 is KGHDR and CDR2 is SFDVKD. CDR3 DNA sequence: TGTGCCACCAGTGACCCTACTAGCGGAACTTACGAGCAGTACTTC. Its translation is CATSDPTSGTYEQYF.

This clonotype was picked up a small number of times. The chain joins TRBV30 to TRBJ2-1; 8 bases agree with TRBD1. CDR3 length: 13 residues. The germline CDR1 and CDR2 sequences are GTSNPN and SVGIG (reference sequence). Losses at the gene ends were 5 bases for V and 7 bases for J; bases not matched to a gene: 7. The CDR3 is CAWDRTGNNEQFF. Written as DNA, the CDR3 is TGTGCCTGGGACCGGACAGGGAATAATGAGCAGTTCTTC.

The table lists this clonotype with a count of one. The CDR3: CASITGSGQPQHF. The CDR3 coding sequence is TGTGCCAGCATTACAGGGTCCGGTCAGCCCCAGCATTTT. The chain carries TRBV28 and TRBJ1-5; D is possibly TRBD1 (6 bases). CDR1 is MDHEN and CDR2 is SYDVKM in the germline V gene. This CDR3 has 13 amino acids. V was trimmed by 7 bases and J by 6 bases, leaving 13 bases between them.

This clonotype was recorded a few times. V usage is TRBV5-8 and J usage is TRBJ1-5, with D unclear. Per the germline V gene, CDR1 is SGHTS and CDR2 is YDEGEE. Trimming shortened V by 0 bases and J by 7 bases, and 14 bases separated the two germline ends. The CDR3 consists of 15 residues. The CDR3 loop is CASSLAGRSGQPQHF. CDR3 nucleotides: TGTGCCAGCAGCTTGGCCGGTAGAAGTGGACAGCCCCAGCATTTT.

This clonotype occurred a few times. This chain links TRBV6-6 with TRBJ1-4; 9 bases match TRBD1. Trimming removed 3 bases from V and 8 bases from J; junction bases left unmatched: 10. The germline gives CDR1 MNHNY, CDR2 SVGAGI (reference sequence). The CDR3 runs to 16 residues. In DNA form, the CDR3 reads TGTGCCAGCAGTTATCCGGGACAGGGCTTAGGAGAAAAACTGTTTTTT. It is translated as CASSYPGQGLGEKLFF.

The rearrangement links TRBV12-3 or TRBV12-4 to TRBJ2-3; D may be TRBD2 (6 bases). The CDR3 length is 15 residues. Deletions cut 3 bases from V and 3 bases from J, with 13 bases between. The CDR3 here is CASSLGPRGTDTQYF. CDR3 bases: TGTGCCAGCAGTTTGGGGCCTCGGGGGACAGATACGCAGTATTTT.

This chain connects TRBV11-1 to TRBJ2-3; D is unresolved. This CDR3 is 13 amino acids long. V lost 1 base and J 8 bases, leaving 10 bases between the germline ends. Germline CDR1 SGHAT, CDR2 FQDESV (reference sequence). This CDR3 is CASSLGSHVTQYF. The CDR3 DNA follows: TGTGCCAGCAGCTTAGGATCCCATGTTACGCAGTATTTT.

This chain uses TRBV7-3 with TRBJ2-3, with 7 bases fitting TRBD2. V was pared by 5 bases and J by 4 bases, with 15 bases of the junction left unmatched. Germline V gene sequence: CDR1 SGHTA, CDR2 FQGTGA. This CDR3 comprises 17 residues. The CDR3 sequence is CASSTWTRDFTADTQYF. In nucleotides, the CDR3 is TGTGCCAGCAGCACCTGGACTAGGGACTTTACCGCAGATACGCAGTATTTT.

This clonotype was detected ten times or more. The chain carries TRBV5-1 and TRBJ1-4, with unresolved D. V lost 4 bases and J 6 bases, leaving 13 bases between the germline ends. The CDR3 covers 14 residues. The germline gives CDR1 SGHRS, CDR2 YFSETQ. CDR3 DNA sequence: TGCGCCAGCAGCCGGAGCACGGCGGATGAAAAACTGTTTTTT. Translating it yields CASSRSTADEKLFF.